This T cell receptor beta chain was recovered during a study of blood T cell repertoires in COVID-19. Across the study: Sites across the United States, Italy and Spain contributed samples from acute and convalescent COVID-19. T cells, B-cell-depleted T cells, or PBMCs provided the cDNA or gDNA that served as material.

CDR3 length: 15 amino acids. The V gene lost 5 bases and the J gene lost 0 bases, with 14 bases spanning the gap. Germline V gene sequence: CDR1 MNHEY, CDR2 SVGAGI. Under the authors' procedure: Amplifying reference gene primers gave estimates of nucleated cell counts. Here immunoSEQ multiplex PCR was the method, and the copy in TCRdb shows in-frame clones only, minus some. V and J calls and clone size are copied from that table; D and trimming were computed from the DNA. The profile shows around 30,000 clones, approximately 95% of them singletons. The receptor was derived from a male donor with active COVID-19. The rearrangement uses TRBV6-5 and TRBJ2-7, with a weak D call TRBD2 (6 bases). The specimen was peripheral blood. Here the CDR3 DNA reads TGTGCCAGCAGTCCCCGGGCGGAGGGCTCCTACGAGCAGTACTTC. It yields the protein CASSPRAEGSYEQYF.